Only a few counts were recorded for the clone carrying this TCR beta chain. Its antigen is unidentified. This record comes from a study of cytomegalovirus exposure and HLA in healthy donors. Study outcomes and limitations: One cluster of highly shared sequence variants probably arose as a sequencing artifact. In a later analysis, V- and J-gene trimming of beta chains associated with a DCLRE1C missense variant, replicated independently. The study flagged some 170 TCR beta chains as cytomegalovirus-associated.

The PCR had 60 Vbeta and 13 Jbeta primers. Some clones are missing from TCRdb's copy, which holds only in-frame ones; the method was immunoSEQ multiplex PCR. The sample shows more than 120,000 clones, approximately 80% of them seen only once. The germline V gene encodes CDR1 MDHEN and CDR2 SYDVKM. The CDR3 runs 14 residues. The trim removed 5 bases at V and 5 bases at J, leaving 8 bases unmatched. The gene calls are TRBV28 and TRBJ2-7; 8 bases map to TRBD1. The clonotype comes from a woman aged 40 to 55 in good health and CMV-seropositive. The material sequenced was PBMCs. The CDR3 nucleotides read TGTGCCAGCAGTCTCCCCGGGACAGGTAACGAGCAGTACTTC. It specifies CASSLPGTGNEQYF.